These 8 T cell receptor beta chains share one sample of origin, sequenced in a study of blood T cell repertoires in COVID-19. The table came from immunoSEQ multiplex PCR; TCRdb's copy has only in-frame clones and leaves some out. The sample contains about 150,000 clones, around 90% of which appear only once. Input material: peripheral blood. These receptors all stem from a man aged 50 or older who had recovered from COVID-19.

This chain uses TRBV3-1 (or the pseudogene TRBV3-2) with TRBJ2-1; TRBD2 agrees at 10 bases. Germline V gene sequence: CDR1 LGHDT, CDR2 YNNKEL (reference sequence). The CDR3 has 16 residues. Trimming cost V 1 base and J 7 bases; bases outside gene matches: 7. DNA of the CDR3: TGTGCCAGCAGCCAAGGTAGCCTAGCGGGAGTTAATGAGCAGTTCTTC. Its translation is CASSQGSLAGVNEQFF.

CDR3 coding DNA: TGCGCCAGCAAGGAGGTAGGGGGCTCCGGTAATTCACCCCTCCACTTT. This encodes CASKEVGGSGNSPLHF. The chain is built from TRBV5-1 and TRBJ1-6; 7 nucleotides line up with TRBD1. The CDR3 consists of 16 residues. Trimming took 6 bases from V and 6 from J; bases not matched to a gene: 12. Looked up from germline, CDR1 is SGHRS and CDR2 is YFSETQ. Based on the CDR3 plus reference TRBV5-1 and TRBJ1-6, the full variable domain is KAGVTQTPRYLIKTRGQQVTLSCSPISGHRSVSWYQQTPGQGLQFLFEYFSETQRNKGNFPGRFSGRQFSNSRSEMNVSTLELGDSALYLCASKEVGGSGNSPLHFGNGTRLTVT.

The V call is TRBV27, the J call TRBJ2-7; tentative D call: TRBD1 (5 bases). There are 15 residues in the CDR3. Germline V gene data show CDR1 as MNHEY and CDR2 as SMNVEV (reference sequence). V shed 6 bases and J shed 0 bases, with 15 bases lying between them. The CDR3 spells CASSLIPDSSYEQYF. The CDR3 nucleotides are TGTGCCAGCAGCTTGATACCTGACAGCTCCTACGAGCAGTACTTC.

This chain joins TRBV5-5 and TRBJ1-5; weak D call: TRBD1 (5 bases). CDR3 length: 15 residues. The V gene's germline CDR1 is SGHKS and CDR2 YYEKEE (reference sequence). The V end lost 4 bases, the J end lost 7 bases, and 18 bases lay between the germline ends. CDR3 region: CASSDMGRAEQPQHF. DNA of the CDR3: TGTGCCAGCAGCGACATGGGCAGGGCGGAACAGCCCCAGCATTTT.

V and J are TRBV5-1 and TRBJ1-1; D call uncertain. This CDR3 comprises 17 residues. CDR1 and CDR2 (germline): SGHRS, YFSETQ. V was trimmed by 0 bases and J by 0 bases, leaving 15 bases between them. The CDR3 is CASSLAEAANLNTEAFF. The CDR3 nucleotides read TGCGCCAGCAGCTTGGCCGAGGCTGCTAACTTGAACACTGAAGCTTTCTTT.

This sequence joins TRBV6-5 and TRBJ2-5; TRBD1 is a possible D gene (5 bases). The germline CDR1 and CDR2 sequences are MNHEY and SVGAGI. This CDR3 has 15 residues. Trimming removed 5 bases from V and 4 bases from J, with 17 bases in between. DNA for the CDR3: TGTGCCAGCAGTCGGATTTCAGGGTTGGGAGAGACCCAGTACTTC. Translating gives CASSRISGLGETQYF.

V and J are TRBV27 and TRBJ2-1; 12 bases agree with TRBD2. J was trimmed by 3 bases and V by 5 bases; bases with no gene match: 5. Germline-derived CDR1 and CDR2 are MNHEY and SMNVEV (reference sequence). CDR3 length: 16 amino acids. Here the CDR3 reads CASSPTTSGGYNEQFF. The CDR3 coding sequence is TGTGCCAGCAGTCCGACGACTAGCGGGGGCTACAATGAGCAGTTCTTC.

V is TRBV5-1 and J is TRBJ1-4; 7 nucleotides match TRBD1. CDR1 and CDR2 (germline): SGHRS, YFSETQ. V gave up 0 bases and J gave up 2 bases; unmatched junction bases: 4. The CDR3 loop spans 16 amino acids. This CDR3 is CASSLGTGATNEKLFF. The CDR3 region has the DNA TGCGCCAGCAGCTTGGGAACAGGGGCCACTAATGAAAAACTGTTTTTT.